The 12 T cell receptor beta chains below all came from one sample that was sequenced in a study of control samples from healthy donors and cancer patients. Clones were sequenced by immunoSEQ multiplex PCR, and TCRdb holds only the in-frame ones, with some missing. This table holds roughly 120,000 clones, 70% to 90% found once. Input material: PBMCs. The receptors shown here come from a woman aged 60-75 years with lung cancer.

The chain is built from TRBV27 and TRBJ2-2, with TRBD1 matching over 7 bases. Germline V gene lookup returns CDR1 MNHEY and CDR2 SMNVEV (reference sequence). The CDR3 sequence is 15 residues long. The trim removed 10 bases at V and 0 bases at J, leaving 8 bases unmatched. The CDR3 nucleotides are TGTGCCACCCGTAAGGACAGGTCGAACACCGGGGAGCTGTTTTTT. Its translation is CATRKDRSNTGELFF.

This sequence joins TRBV2 and TRBJ2-5; no clear D. The V end was cut by 6 bases, the J end by 5 bases, with 13 bases between. Per germline, CDR1 SNHLY and CDR2 FYNNEI. This CDR3 contains 13 residues. This CDR3 is CASRRLAWETQYF. The DNA for the CDR3 is TGTGCCAGCAGAAGGTTGGCTTGGGAGACCCAGTACTTC. Full variable domain (outside the CDR3, taken from reference TRBV2 and TRBJ2-5): EPEVTQTPSHQVTQMGQEVILRCVPISNHLYFYWYRQILGQKVEFLVSFYNNEISEKSEIFDDQFSVERPDGSNFTLKIRSTKLEDSAMYFCASRRLAWETQYFGPGTRLLVL.

Only one count was recorded for this clone. The V gene is TRBV25-1, the J gene TRBJ1-1, with D tentatively TRBD1 (5 bases). Trimming removed 3 bases from V and 5 bases from J, with 13 bases in between. Germline V gene data show CDR1 as MGHDK and CDR2 as SYGVNS. The CDR3 is made up of 14 amino acids. The CDR3 is CASSDPRGRTEAFF. CDR3 DNA: TGTGCCAGCAGTGACCCCCGGGGGAGAACTGAAGCTTTCTTT.

This chain links TRBV9 with TRBJ1-1, with D uncertain. CDR3 length: 15 residues. Trimming removed 3 bases from V and 4 bases from J, with 16 bases in between. Germline V gene sequence: CDR1 SGDLS, CDR2 YYNGEE. The CDR3: CASSGGTIPGTEAFF. The DNA for the CDR3 is TGTGCCAGCAGCGGGGGTACGATCCCGGGCACTGAAGCTTTCTTT.

This rearrangement joins TRBV4-1 to TRBJ1-2; possible D gene TRBD1, 6 bases. The CDR3 runs to 15 residues. Trimming removed 3 bases from V and 2 bases from J, with 13 bases in between. CDR1 is MGHRA, CDR2 YSYEKL, per germline. In DNA form, the CDR3 reads TGCGCCAGCAGCCAGCCGCGACAGGACAACTATGGCTACACCTTC. Encoded protein: CASSQPRQDNYGYTF.

The chain recombines TRBV3-1 (or the pseudogene TRBV3-2) with TRBJ1-6; the D is unclear. V was trimmed by 1 base and J by 12 bases, leaving 4 bases between them. The CDR3 totals 11 residues. Germline CDR1 reads LGHDT; CDR2 reads YNNKEL (reference sequence). CDR3 nucleotide sequence: TGTGCCAGCAGCCAAGGAGGACCCCTCCACTTT. Residues: CASSQGGPLHF.

V and J are TRBV6-1 and TRBJ2-1; 7 nucleotides align to TRBD2. This CDR3 spans 16 amino acids. Germline V lookup: CDR1 MNHNS, CDR2 SASEGT. Trimming at V came to 2 bases and at J to 0 bases, leaving 4 bases not matched to a gene. The CDR3 here is CASSEFERGSYNEQFF. Here the CDR3 DNA reads TGTGCCAGCAGTGAATTCGAGCGGGGCTCCTACAATGAGCAGTTCTTC.

The chain links TRBV7-2 to TRBJ1-2; TRBD1 matches 10 bases. Germline V gene sequence: CDR1 SGHTA, CDR2 FQGNSA. The J segment lost 6 bases and the V segment lost 5 bases, leaving 9 bases of the junction unmatched. This CDR3 is 15 amino acids long. CDR3 protein: CASSARTGGWDGYTF. In DNA form, the CDR3 reads TGTGCCAGCAGCGCGAGGACAGGGGGGTGGGATGGCTACACCTTC.

The genes are TRBV9 and TRBJ1-1; no clear D. Germline V CDR1 and CDR2: SGDLS, YYNGEE. The CDR3 length is 12 residues. The ends were cut back, 4 bases at V and 7 bases at J, with 11 bases in the middle. The CDR3 sequence is CASSLDGGEAFF. The CDR3, as DNA: TGTGCCAGCAGCCTCGACGGCGGTGAAGCTTTCTTT.

This chain joins TRBV12-5 and TRBJ1-6; the D is unclear. Looked up from germline, CDR1 is LGHNT and CDR2 is FRNRAP. The ends were cut back, 7 bases at V and 0 bases at J, with 13 bases in the middle. This CDR3 is built from 16 residues. CDR3: CASASQLSSYNSPLHF. The CDR3 region has the DNA TGTGCTAGTGCCTCTCAACTGAGCTCCTATAATTCACCCCTCCACTTT.

The chain recombines TRBV11-2 with TRBJ2-1, with 10 bases fitting TRBD1. The trim removed 10 bases at V and 9 bases at J, leaving 6 bases unmatched. Germline assignment: CDR1 SGHAT and CDR2 FQNNGV. CDR3 length: 12 amino acids. CDR3 sequence (DNA): TGTGCCATAGGACAGGGGGTCAGTGAGCAGTTCTTC. Translation: CAIGQGVSEQFF.

This clone was found once. The chain combines TRBV14 with TRBJ2-5, with 7 bases aligning to TRBD1. This CDR3 spans 17 amino acids. Germline CDR1 SGHDN, CDR2 FVKESK. J gave up 5 bases and V 0 bases, and 12 bases lay outside the gene matches. CDR3 nucleotides: TGTGCCAGCAGCCAAGATCAGAGGTACAGGGGTTGGGAGACCCAGTACTTC. Translating gives CASSQDQRYRGWETQYF. Full variable domain (outside the CDR3, taken from reference TRBV14 and TRBJ2-5): EAGVTQFPSHSVIEKGQTVTLRCDPISGHDNLYWYRRVMGKEIKFLLHFVKESKQDESGMPNNRFLAERTGGTYSTLKVQPAELEDSGVYFCASSQDQRYRGWETQYFGPGTRLLVL.